The clone carrying this TCR beta chain was seen only once. The protocol was immunoSEQ multiplex PCR, while the TCRdb copy is restricted to in-frame clones and leaves out a portion. The profile shows about 470,000 clones, roughly three quarters of them singletons. The data belong to a study of shared clonotypes between healthy human individuals. Germline V gene sequence: CDR1 MDHEN, CDR2 SYDVKM. Between the trimmed V and J ends, which lost 6 bases and 4 bases, there was a span of 13 bases. The CDR3 runs 13 residues. The TCR comes from a woman aged 35 to 49 in good health. Some clones in this sample may be carry-over from other donors' samples. The rearrangement uses TRBV28 and TRBJ2-7; the D gene is possibly TRBD1 (6 bases). The sequenced sample consisted of PBMCs. The CDR3 loop is CASRPGHSYEQYF. CDR3 in DNA: TGTGCCAGCAGACCGGGACACTCATACGAGCAGTACTTC.